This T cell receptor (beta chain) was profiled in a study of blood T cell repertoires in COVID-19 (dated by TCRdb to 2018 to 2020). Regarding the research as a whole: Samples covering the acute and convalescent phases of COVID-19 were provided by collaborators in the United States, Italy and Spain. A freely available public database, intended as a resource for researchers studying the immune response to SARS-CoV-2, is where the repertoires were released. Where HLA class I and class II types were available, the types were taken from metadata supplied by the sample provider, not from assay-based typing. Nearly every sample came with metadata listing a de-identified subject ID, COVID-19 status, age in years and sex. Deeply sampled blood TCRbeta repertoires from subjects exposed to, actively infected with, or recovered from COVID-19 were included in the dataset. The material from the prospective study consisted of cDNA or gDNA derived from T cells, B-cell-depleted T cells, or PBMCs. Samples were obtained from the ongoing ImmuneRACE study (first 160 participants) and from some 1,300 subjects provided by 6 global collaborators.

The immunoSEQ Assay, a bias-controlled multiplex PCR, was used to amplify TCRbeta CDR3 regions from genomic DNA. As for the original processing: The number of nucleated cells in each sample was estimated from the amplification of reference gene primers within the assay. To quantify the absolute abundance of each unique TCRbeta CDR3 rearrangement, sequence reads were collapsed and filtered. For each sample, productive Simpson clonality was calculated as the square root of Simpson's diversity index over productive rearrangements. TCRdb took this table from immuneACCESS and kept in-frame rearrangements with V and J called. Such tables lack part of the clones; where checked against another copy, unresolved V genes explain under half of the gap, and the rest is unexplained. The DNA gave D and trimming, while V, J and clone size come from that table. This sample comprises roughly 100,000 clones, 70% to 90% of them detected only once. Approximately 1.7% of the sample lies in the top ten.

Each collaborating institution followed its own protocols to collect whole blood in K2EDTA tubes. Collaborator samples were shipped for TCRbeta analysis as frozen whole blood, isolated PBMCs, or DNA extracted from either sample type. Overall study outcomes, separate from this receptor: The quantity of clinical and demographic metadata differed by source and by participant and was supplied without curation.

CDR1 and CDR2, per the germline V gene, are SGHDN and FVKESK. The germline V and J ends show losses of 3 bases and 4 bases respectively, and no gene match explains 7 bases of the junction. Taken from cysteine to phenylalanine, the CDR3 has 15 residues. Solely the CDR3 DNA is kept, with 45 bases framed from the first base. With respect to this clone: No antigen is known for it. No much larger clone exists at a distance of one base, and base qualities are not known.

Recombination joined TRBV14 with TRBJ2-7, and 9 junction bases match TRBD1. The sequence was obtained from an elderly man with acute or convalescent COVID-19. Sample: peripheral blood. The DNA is TGTGCCAGCAGCCACTTAGGGACAGGGAGTTACGAGCAGTACTTC. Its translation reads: CASSHLGTGSYEQYF.